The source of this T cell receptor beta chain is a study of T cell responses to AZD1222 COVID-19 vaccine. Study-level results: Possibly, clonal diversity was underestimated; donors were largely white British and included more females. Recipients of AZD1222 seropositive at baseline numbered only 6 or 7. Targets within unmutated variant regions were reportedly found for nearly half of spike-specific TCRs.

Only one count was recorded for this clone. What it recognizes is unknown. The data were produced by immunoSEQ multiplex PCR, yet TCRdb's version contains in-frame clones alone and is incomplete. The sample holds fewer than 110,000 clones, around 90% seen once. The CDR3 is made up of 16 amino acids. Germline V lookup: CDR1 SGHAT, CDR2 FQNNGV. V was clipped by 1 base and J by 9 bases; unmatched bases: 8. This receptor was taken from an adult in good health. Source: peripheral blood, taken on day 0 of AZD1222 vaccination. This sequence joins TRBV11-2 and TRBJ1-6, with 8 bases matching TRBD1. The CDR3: CASSLGGQGGGSPLHF. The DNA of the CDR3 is TGTGCCAGCAGCTTAGGTGGACAGGGAGGTGGTTCACCCCTCCACTTT.